This passage covers 11 T cell receptor beta chains from one sample sequenced in a study of cytomegalovirus exposure and HLA in healthy donors. Primers included in the PCR were 60 Vbeta and 13 Jbeta primers. The table came from immunoSEQ multiplex PCR; TCRdb's copy has only in-frame clones and leaves some out. The sample includes roughly 130,000 clones, 80% of them seen just once. Specimen: PBMCs. Every receptor here comes from a man aged 25 to 40 in good health and CMV-seronegative.

This sequence joins TRBV10-3 and TRBJ2-7; TRBD1 aligns across 7 bases. The V and J ends lost 6 bases and 2 bases, in that order; junction bases with no gene match: 7. Germline loops: CDR1 ENHRY, CDR2 SYGVKD. The CDR3 is 14 amino acids. CDR3 sequence (DNA): TGTGCCATCAGACCGACAGGGCAGACCTACGAGCAGTACTTC. This sequence encodes CAIRPTGQTYEQYF.

This clone appeared a few times. The chain recombines TRBV27 with TRBJ2-7; maybe TRBD2 (6 bases). Germline V CDR1 and CDR2: MNHEY, SMNVEV (reference sequence). V lost 5 bases to trimming and J lost 3 bases, with 23 bases between them. The CDR3 is 17 amino acids. The CDR3 region is CASSRRGEVGVGYEQYF. The CDR3 DNA sequence: TGTGCCAGCAGTCGTCGTGGGGAGGTGGGGGTCGGCTACGAGCAGTACTTC.

The rearrangement joins TRBV6-5 to TRBJ2-7; D is perhaps TRBD2 (5 bases). Trimming stripped 0 bases from V and 7 bases from J, with 16 bases between. Germline CDR1 MNHEY, CDR2 SVGAGI. This CDR3 has 15 amino acids. CDR3 region: CASSYSSAASREQYF. CDR3 coding DNA: TGTGCCAGCAGTTACTCTAGCGCGGCCTCGCGGGAGCAGTACTTC.

The J gene is TRBJ2-7, the V gene TRBV15; D unresolved. V was cut by 0 bases and J by 7 bases, with 10 bases left in between. Germline V gives CDR1 LNHNV, CDR2 YYDKDF (reference sequence). The CDR3 is 13 amino acids. CDR3 in DNA: TGTGCCACCAGCAGAGACTTCGGTAGAGAGCAGTACTTC. Translating it yields CATSRDFGREQYF.

This clone occurred once. This chain connects TRBV7-9 to TRBJ1-1; the D is unclear. Trimming left V 5 bases short and J 4 bases short, with 11 bases between. Germline V CDR1 and CDR2: SEHNR, FQNEAQ (reference sequence). The CDR3 covers 13 residues. Written as DNA, the CDR3 is TGTGCCAGCAGCCACGAGGTAATCACTGAAGCTTTCTTT. Its translation is CASSHEVITEAFF. The variable domain in full, with the rest retrieved from reference TRBV7-9 and TRBJ1-1, is DTGVSQNPRHKITKRGQNVTFRCDPISEHNRLYWYRQTLGQGPEFLTYFQNEAQLEKSRLLSDRFSAERPKGSFSTLEIQRTEQGDSAMYLCASSHEVITEAFFGQGTRLTVV.

The genes are TRBV11-3 and TRBJ1-4, with a possible D match to TRBD1 (6 bases). Trimming shortened V by 0 bases and J by 7 bases, and 6 bases separated the two germline ends. In germline, CDR1 is SGHNT, CDR2 YENEEA. The CDR3 loop spans 13 amino acids. DNA for the CDR3: TGTGCCAGCAGCTTAGACAGGGGTGAAAAACTGTTTTTT. This gives the protein CASSLDRGEKLFF.

V is TRBV9 and J is TRBJ1-3; TRBD1 might be the D (6 bases). V lost 0 bases and J lost 0, with 10 bases in between. The germline gives CDR1 SGDLS, CDR2 YYNGEE. The CDR3 has 16 residues. Here the CDR3 DNA reads TGTGCCAGCAGCGTAGACGGACAGCACTCTGGAAACACCATATATTTT. Translation: CASSVDGQHSGNTIYF.

The chain employs TRBV27 and TRBJ2-1; TRBD1 aligns across 7 bases. This CDR3 spans 16 amino acids. After removal of 5 bases from V and 4 bases from J, the junction contained 11 bases not matched to a gene. Germline assignment: CDR1 MNHEY and CDR2 SMNVEV (reference sequence). The CDR3 DNA reads TGTGCCAGCAGTCCTACTCCGGGACAGAGATACAATGAGCAGTTCTTC. This translates into CASSPTPGQRYNEQFF.

The chain combines TRBV7-3 with TRBJ1-1; D is perhaps TRBD1 (6 bases). Germline values: CDR1 SGHTA, CDR2 FQGTGA. The CDR3 spans 16 residues. The V end was cut by 4 bases, the J end by 1 base, with 16 bases between. CDR3 residues: CASSYGQSGPNTEAFF. CDR3 DNA: TGTGCCAGCAGCTATGGACAGAGCGGCCCGAACACTGAAGCTTTCTTT.

V is TRBV5-8 and J is TRBJ2-5, with D perhaps TRBD2 (6 bases). The CDR3 spans 13 residues. Trimming stripped 7 bases from V and 7 bases from J, with 17 bases between. Looked up from germline, CDR1 is SGHTS and CDR2 is YDEGEE. This chain's CDR3 is CASVGRQLPTQYF. The CDR3 region has the DNA TGTGCCAGCGTTGGGAGGCAGCTGCCGACCCAGTACTTC.

V gene TRBV6-5 combines with J gene TRBJ1-2, with 8 bases fitting TRBD1. J was trimmed by 8 bases and V by 7 bases; bases with no gene match: 9. Looked up from germline, CDR1 is MNHEY and CDR2 is SVGAGI. This CDR3 spans 13 amino acids. The chain's CDR3 is CASTYDRGRGYTF. The CDR3 coding sequence is TGTGCCAGCACCTACGACAGGGGTCGGGGCTACACCTTC.